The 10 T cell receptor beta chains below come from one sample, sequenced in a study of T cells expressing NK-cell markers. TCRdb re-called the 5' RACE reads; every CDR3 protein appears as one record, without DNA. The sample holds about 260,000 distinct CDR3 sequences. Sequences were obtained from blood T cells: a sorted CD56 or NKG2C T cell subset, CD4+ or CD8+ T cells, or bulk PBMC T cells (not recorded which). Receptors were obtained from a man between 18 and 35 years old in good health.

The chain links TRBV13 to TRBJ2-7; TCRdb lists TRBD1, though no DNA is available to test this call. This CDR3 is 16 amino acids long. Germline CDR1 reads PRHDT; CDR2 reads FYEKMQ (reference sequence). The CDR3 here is CASSSRRQGATGEQYF.

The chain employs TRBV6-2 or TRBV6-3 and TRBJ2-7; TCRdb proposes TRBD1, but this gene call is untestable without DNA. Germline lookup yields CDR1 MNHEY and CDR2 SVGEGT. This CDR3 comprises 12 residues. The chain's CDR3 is CASRTGLGEQYF.

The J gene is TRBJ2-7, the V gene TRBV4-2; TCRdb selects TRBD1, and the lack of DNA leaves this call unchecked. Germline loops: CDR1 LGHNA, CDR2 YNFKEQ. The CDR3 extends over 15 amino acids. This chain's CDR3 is CASSQDGTGDHEQYF.

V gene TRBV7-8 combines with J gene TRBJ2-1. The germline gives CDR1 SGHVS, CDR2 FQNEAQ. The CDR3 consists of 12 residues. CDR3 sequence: CASSSLLGEQFF.

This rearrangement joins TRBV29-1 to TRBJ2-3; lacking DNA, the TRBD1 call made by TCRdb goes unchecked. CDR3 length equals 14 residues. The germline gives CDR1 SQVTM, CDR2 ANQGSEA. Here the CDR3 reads CSTVQGGVTDTQYF.

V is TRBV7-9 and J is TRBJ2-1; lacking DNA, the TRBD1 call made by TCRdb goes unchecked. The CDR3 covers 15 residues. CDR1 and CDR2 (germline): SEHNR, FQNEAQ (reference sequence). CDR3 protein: CASSRGQGEDNEQFF. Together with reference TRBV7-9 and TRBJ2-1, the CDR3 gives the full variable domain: DTGVSQNPRHKITKRGQNVTFRCDPISEHNRLYWYRQTLGQGPEFLTYFQNEAQLEKSRLLSDRFSAERPKGSFSTLEIQRTEQGDSAMYLCASSRGQGEDNEQFFGPGTRLTVL.

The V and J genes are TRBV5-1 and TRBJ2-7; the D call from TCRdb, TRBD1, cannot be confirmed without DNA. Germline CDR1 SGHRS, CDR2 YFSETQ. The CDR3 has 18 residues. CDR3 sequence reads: CASSGGGTGLSKYYEQYF.

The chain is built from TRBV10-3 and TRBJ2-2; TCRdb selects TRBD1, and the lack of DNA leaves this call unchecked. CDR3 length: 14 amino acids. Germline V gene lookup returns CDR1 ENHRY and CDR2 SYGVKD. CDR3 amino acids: CAARGQGDTGELFF.

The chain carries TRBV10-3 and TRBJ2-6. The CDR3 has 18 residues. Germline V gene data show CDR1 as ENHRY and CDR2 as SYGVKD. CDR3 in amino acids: CAISESTSLLRGANVLTF.

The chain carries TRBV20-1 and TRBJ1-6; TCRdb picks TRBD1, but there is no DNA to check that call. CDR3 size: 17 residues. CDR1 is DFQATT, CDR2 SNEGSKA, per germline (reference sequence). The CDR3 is CSAQSGTGGWSNSPLHF.